Below are 12 T cell receptor beta chains sequenced from a single sample in a study of blood T cell repertoires in COVID-19. Measured with immunoSEQ multiplex PCR; TCRdb has only the in-frame clones, and not every one. The table lists about 240,000 clones, approximately 86% of them singletons. The sequenced sample was PBMCs or T cells enriched from blood (not recorded which). The receptors stem from a woman aged 30 to 39 with acute COVID-19.

This clone was recorded only once. In nucleotides, the CDR3 is TGTGCCAGCACTCCAGGGGGAAATCAGCCCCAGCATTTT. It yields the protein CASTPGGNQPQHF. The chain uses TRBV2 and TRBJ1-5; 7 bases line up with TRBD1. Germline trimming cut 7 bases from V and 4 bases from J; bases unmatched to any gene: 4. Per germline, CDR1 SNHLY and CDR2 FYNNEI. The CDR3 is made up of 13 amino acids.

The J gene is TRBJ1-1, the V gene TRBV6-6; no reliable D call. CDR1 and CDR2 (germline): MNHNY, SVGAGI (reference sequence). This CDR3 region has 15 residues. Trimming cost V 5 bases and J 5 bases, with 18 bases left between them. The CDR3 bases are TGTGCCAGCAGTCCTTCAGGCCGGGGTCGGACTGAAGCTTTCTTT. Translated: CASSPSGRGRTEAFF.

V gene TRBV5-1 combines with J gene TRBJ2-1; 10 nucleotides align to TRBD2. V was clipped by 3 bases and J by 12 bases; unmatched bases: 12. Germline V lookup: CDR1 SGHRS, CDR2 YFSETQ. CDR3 size: 15 residues. The CDR3 region has the DNA TGCGCCAGCAGCTACGTAGCGGGGGGAGAGGAAGCGCAGTTCTTC. It yields the protein CASSYVAGGEEAQFF.

As to this clone: Other DNA sequences of this sample code for an identical CDR3. The rearrangement uses TRBV7-2 and TRBJ2-1, with 13 bases identical to TRBD2. The germline CDR1 and CDR2 sequences are SGHTA and FQGNSA. V lost 5 bases and J lost 7; bases outside the gene matches: 5. This CDR3 has 15 residues. The CDR3 nucleotides are TGTGCCAGCAGCACCGGACTAGCGGGGGTTAATGAGCAGTTCTTC. Its protein product is CASSTGLAGVNEQFF.

V is TRBV27 and J is TRBJ1-2, with D unresolved. V was shortened by 3 bases and J by 0 bases, with 11 bases between the two germline ends. The CDR3 runs to 15 residues. The germline gives CDR1 MNHEY, CDR2 SMNVEV (reference sequence). The CDR3 here is CASSFSTGANYGYTF. Written as DNA, the CDR3 is TGTGCCAGCAGTTTTTCGACGGGAGCTAACTATGGCTACACCTTC.

This chain joins TRBV9 and TRBJ1-6, with 7 bases fitting TRBD1. V dropped 3 bases and J dropped 4; count of bases not matched to a gene: 10. Per germline, CDR1 SGDLS and CDR2 YYNGEE. CDR3 length: 17 residues. The CDR3 sequence: CASSASRDSQYNSPLHF. CDR3 in DNA: TGTGCCAGCAGCGCATCGAGGGACAGTCAATATAATTCACCCCTCCACTTT.

This sequence joins TRBV10-3 and TRBJ2-3; D is possibly TRBD1 (7 bases). Germline lookup yields CDR1 ENHRY and CDR2 SYGVKD. V lost 6 bases and J 4 bases, leaving 14 bases between the germline ends. The CDR3 sequence is 14 residues long. The CDR3 DNA reads as TGTGCCATCAGGGGTACAGGGGAGGCAGATACGCAGTATTTT. It yields the protein CAIRGTGEADTQYF.

The sample holds one count of this clone. V is TRBV19 and J is TRBJ1-5; D is perhaps TRBD1 (5 bases). CDR3 size: 15 residues. Germline CDR1 LNHDA, CDR2 SQIVND (reference sequence). The V gene lost 3 bases and the J gene lost 4 bases, with 13 bases spanning the gap. The CDR3 region is CASSMGRDSNQPQHF. CDR3 sequence (DNA): TGTGCCAGTAGTATGGGCAGGGATTCGAATCAGCCCCAGCATTTT. Full variable domain (rest looked up from reference TRBV19 and TRBJ1-5): DGGITQSPKYLFRKEGQNVTLSCEQNLNHDAMYWYRQDPGQGLRLIYYSQIVNDFQKGDIAEGYSVSREKKESFPLTVTSAQKNPTAFYLCASSMGRDSNQPQHFGDGTRLSIL.

The J gene is TRBJ2-3, the V gene TRBV6-6, with TRBD2 identical over 9 bases. Trimming took 5 bases from V and 3 from J; bases not matched to a gene: 9. The CDR3 spans 16 residues. Germline-derived CDR1 and CDR2 are MNHNY and SVGAGI (reference sequence). The CDR3, as DNA: TGTGCCAGCAGTGGCGGGGGGGCCGGGAGTACAGATACGCAGTATTTT. Amino acids: CASSGGGAGSTDTQYF.

J is TRBJ1-5 and V is TRBV20-1, with D hard to call. Germline lookup yields CDR1 DFQATT and CDR2 SNEGSKA (reference sequence). This CDR3 contains 15 residues. V gave up 3 bases and J gave up 0 bases, with 12 bases separating them. The CDR3 reads CSASSLRYSNQPQHF. The CDR3 coding sequence is TGCAGTGCTAGTAGTCTGCGGTATAGCAATCAGCCCCAGCATTTT.

The J gene is TRBJ2-7, the V gene TRBV5-5; 10 nucleotides align to TRBD1. V lost 4 bases, J lost 3 bases, and 7 bases stayed unmatched. This CDR3 has 15 residues. The germline CDR1 and CDR2 sequences are SGHKS and YYEKEE (reference sequence). DNA for the CDR3: TGTGCCAGCAGCCTTCAGGACAGGGGGATCTACGAGCAGTACTTC. It is translated as CASSLQDRGIYEQYF.

V gene TRBV7-2 combines with J gene TRBJ2-5, with a tentative D call TRBD1 (5 bases). The V end lost 6 bases, the J end lost 4 bases, and 15 bases lay between the germline ends. The V gene's germline CDR1 is SGHTA and CDR2 FQGNSA. The CDR3 has 14 residues. This CDR3 reads CASRPPTGLETQYF. CDR3 in DNA: TGTGCCAGCAGACCGCCCACAGGCCTAGAGACCCAGTACTTC.